Below are 26 T cell receptor beta chains sequenced from a single sample in a study of T cell repertoires in cytomegalovirus infection. Each CDR3 protein is one row after TCRdb ran MiXCR on the reads. The data show some 700,000 distinct CDR3 sequences, 35% seen once. The sequencing input was PBMCs. Receptors were obtained from a human donor in good health (CMV status not recorded). Some clones in this sample may be carry-over from other donors' samples.

The V gene is TRBV7-9, the J gene TRBJ1-1; D gene uncertain. The CDR3 loop spans 15 amino acids. V dropped 5 bases and J dropped 3 bases, with 16 bases sitting between them. Germline CDR1 and CDR2: SEHNR and FQNEAQ (reference sequence). The CDR3 protein is CASSLEIGTDTEAFF. As DNA, the CDR3 is TGTGCCAGCAGCCTAGAGATCGGCACGGACACTGAAGCTTTCTTT.

The chain uses TRBV6-2 or TRBV6-3 and TRBJ1-1; D gene unclear. The germline gives CDR1 MNHEY, CDR2 SVGEGT. Trimming took 4 bases from V and 6 from J, leaving 9 bases between them. CDR3 length: 12 residues. CDR3 sequence: CASSSSPSEAFF. CDR3 nucleotides: TGTGCCAGCAGTTCAAGCCCCTCTGAAGCTTTCTTT.

V usage is TRBV10-3 and J usage is TRBJ2-6; 7 bases align to TRBD1. This CDR3 spans 21 amino acids. Trimming took 3 bases from V and 0 from J; bases not matched to a gene: 17. In germline, CDR1 is ENHRY, CDR2 SYGVKD. CDR3 nucleotides: TGTGCCATCAGTGATAAGAAAACAGGGGCCACGGGCCTCTCTGGGGCCAACGTCCTGACTTTC. It translates to CAISDKKTGATGLSGANVLTF.

The rearrangement links TRBV28 to TRBJ1-2, with D unclear. The ends were cut back, 7 bases at V and 7 bases at J, with 13 bases in the middle. Germline loops: CDR1 MDHEN, CDR2 SYDVKM. This CDR3 has 12 residues. In DNA, the CDR3 is TGTGCCAGCAATGGAGGGCAAAGTGGCTACACCTTC. Translating it yields CASNGGQSGYTF.

This clonotype showed up many times. Here the CDR3 DNA reads TGTGCCATCAGTGAGTCCATGGCGGGAGATTTCTCCGAGCAGTACTTC. Protein: CAISESMAGDFSEQYF. J is TRBJ2-7 and V is TRBV10-3; TRBD2 matches at 7 bases. Germline V gene lookup returns CDR1 ENHRY and CDR2 SYGVKD. The CDR3 length is 16 residues. The V gene end was trimmed by 0 bases and the J gene end by 6 bases; junction bases not matched to a gene: 11.

The gene calls are TRBV12-3 or TRBV12-4 and TRBJ1-1; D is undetermined. This CDR3 comprises 12 residues. Trimming removed 7 bases from V and 4 bases from J, with 10 bases in between. CDR3 amino acids: CASKTGATEAFF. CDR3 sequence (DNA): TGTGCCAGCAAGACGGGCGCCACTGAAGCTTTCTTT.

The chain couples TRBV7-6 to TRBJ2-7; TRBD2 is a possible D gene (5 bases). The V gene lost 2 bases and the J gene lost 3 bases, with 8 bases spanning the gap. The CDR3 is 13 residues long. Germline V lookup: CDR1 SGHVS, CDR2 FNYEAQ. In DNA, the CDR3 is TGTGCCAGCAGCTTACTGGGAGACTACGAGCAGTACTTC. Its translation is CASSLLGDYEQYF.

There are a few counts of this clonotype. The chain uses TRBV7-9 and TRBJ2-3; unclear D gene. The V gene lost 4 bases and the J gene lost 0 bases, with 11 bases spanning the gap. CDR1 and CDR2 (germline): SEHNR, FQNEAQ (reference sequence). The CDR3 consists of 15 residues. In DNA form, the CDR3 reads TGTGCCAGCAGCTCCCGACGGTCTAGCACAGATACGCAGTATTTT. Translation gives CASSSRRSSTDTQYF.

The sample holds a few counts of this clonotype. The chain recombines TRBV6-1 with TRBJ2-3, with TRBD2 matching 11 bases. The CDR3 totals 15 residues. Germline V CDR1 and CDR2: MNHNS, SASEGT. Trimming at V came to 7 bases and at J to 5 bases, leaving 8 bases not matched to a gene. The CDR3 here is CASNLSGGVGDTQYF. The CDR3 region has the DNA TGTGCCAGCAACCTTAGCGGGGGGGTTGGAGATACGCAGTATTTT.

In this sample, this clonotype turned up a few times. This chain uses TRBV5-5 with TRBJ2-3; 10 bases map to TRBD2. The germline CDR1 and CDR2 sequences are SGHKS and YYEKEE (reference sequence). V lost 3 bases and J lost 0; bases outside the gene matches: 4. The CDR3 is made up of 16 amino acids. Here the CDR3 reads CASSSGLAKSTDTQYF. CDR3 in DNA: TGTGCCAGCAGCTCGGGACTAGCGAAAAGCACAGATACGCAGTATTTT.

This clonotype was seen many times. The chain uses TRBV6-2 or TRBV6-3 and TRBJ2-1; D might be TRBD2 (6 bases). The CDR3 is made up of 16 amino acids. Trimming removed 2 bases from V and 8 bases from J, with 19 bases in between. The germline V gene encodes CDR1 MNHEY and CDR2 SVGEGT. DNA of the CDR3: TGTGCCAGCAGTTACCTGAACCTAGCGCCTTTCGATGAGCAGTTCTTC. Translation gives CASSYLNLAPFDEQFF.

The chain joins TRBV20-1 to TRBJ2-5; D unclear. Trimming stripped 3 bases from V and 4 bases from J, with 15 bases between. CDR1 and CDR2 from the germline V gene are DFQATT and SNEGSKA (reference sequence). This CDR3 spans 14 amino acids. The CDR3 DNA sequence: TGCAGTGCTAGCCCCCCAGATTTGGGAGAGACCCAGTACTTC. Its protein is CSASPPDLGETQYF.

This clonotype was observed once. This chain uses TRBV20-1 with TRBJ2-4; the D gene could be TRBD1 or TRBD2 (6 bases each). The germline V gene encodes CDR1 DFQATT and CDR2 SNEGSKA (reference sequence). The CDR3 runs to 16 residues. The V and J ends lost 8 bases and 0 bases respectively, with 20 bases between them. The CDR3 reads CSSRGRGGIAKNIQYF. The CDR3 DNA sequence: TGCAGTAGCCGGGGGCGAGGCGGCATAGCCAAAAACATTCAGTACTTC.

The J gene is TRBJ2-1, the V gene TRBV12-3 or TRBV12-4; TRBD2 matches at 8 bases. This CDR3 contains 15 residues. After removal of 4 bases from V and 7 bases from J, the junction contained 9 bases not matched to a gene. CDR3 nucleotide sequence: TGTGCCAGCAGTTCAATAGGCGGGGGGAGGAATGAGCAGTTCTTC. This gives the protein CASSSIGGGRNEQFF.

This clonotype was seen ten or more times. The chain is built from TRBV7-8 and TRBJ2-3; D is possibly TRBD1 or TRBD2 (5 bases each). This CDR3 is built from 15 residues. Germline V gene data show CDR1 as SGHVS and CDR2 as FQNEAQ. Trimming took 2 bases from V and 2 from J, leaving 11 bases between them. CDR3 coding DNA: TGTGCCAGCAGCTTATCGGGGACCAACACAGATACGCAGTATTTT. It yields the protein CASSLSGTNTDTQYF. Based on the CDR3 plus reference TRBV7-8 and TRBJ2-3, the full variable domain is GAGVSQSPRYKVAKRGQDVALRCDPISGHVSLFWYQQALGQGPEFLTYFQNEAQLDKSGLPSDRFFAERPEGSVSTLKIQRTQQEDSAVYLCASSLSGTNTDTQYFGPGTRLTVL.

The chain links TRBV4-3 to TRBJ2-2; TRBD1 is a possible D gene (5 bases). The CDR3 sequence is 14 residues long. In germline, CDR1 is LGHNA, CDR2 YSLEER. V was cut by 6 bases and J by 0 bases, with 8 bases left in between. The CDR3 loop is CASRQVTNTGELFF. The CDR3 coding sequence is TGCGCCAGCAGACAGGTTACGAACACCGGGGAGCTGTTTTTT.

This clonotype was detected a few times. The V gene is TRBV28, the J gene TRBJ1-1; the D is unclear. CDR3 length equals 12 residues. Trimming took 10 bases from V and 3 from J, leaving 12 bases between them. Germline V gives CDR1 MDHEN, CDR2 SYDVKM. CDR3 DNA: TGTGCCACCGGAGGCGGGGACACTGAAGCTTTCTTT. Protein sequence: CATGGGDTEAFF.

V is TRBV5-4 and J is TRBJ2-4, with TRBD2 matching 11 bases. V lost 0 bases to trimming and J lost 0 bases; unmatched junction nucleotides: 2. The CDR3 consists of 17 residues. Germline V gene data show CDR1 as SGHNT and CDR2 as YYREEE (reference sequence). The CDR3 nucleotides are TGTGCCAGCAGCTTGGTTCTAGCGGGAGGAGCCAAAAACATTCAGTACTTC. Encoded protein: CASSLVLAGGAKNIQYF.

This clonotype was seen more than once but under ten times. This sequence joins TRBV28 and TRBJ1-3; D is undetermined. Trimming shortened V by 3 bases and J by 0 bases, and 12 bases separated the two germline ends. The germline gives CDR1 MDHEN, CDR2 SYDVKM. The CDR3 loop spans 16 amino acids. The CDR3, as DNA: TGTGCCAGCAGTTTGACTGGACGGAACTCTGGAAACACCATATATTTT. Translation gives CASSLTGRNSGNTIYF.

V and J are TRBV7-2 and TRBJ1-1; D possibly corresponds to TRBD1 (6 bases). Germline V lookup: CDR1 SGHTA, CDR2 FQGNSA. Trimming pared 5 bases from V and 4 bases from J, leaving 26 bases between. The CDR3 covers 18 residues. The CDR3 region is CASSPQPGGPIRGTEAFF. CDR3 in DNA: TGTGCCAGCAGCCCACAGCCCGGGGGCCCCATCAGGGGCACTGAAGCTTTCTTT.

A word on this clonotype: With a much larger clone just one base away, this may be a read error. This chain joins TRBV7-2 and TRBJ2-1; D is perhaps TRBD2 (6 bases). This CDR3 is built from 16 residues. Per germline, CDR1 SGHTA and CDR2 FQGNSA. V shed 5 bases and J shed 5 bases, with 19 bases lying between them. The CDR3 DNA sequence: TGTGCCAGCAGCACAAAGGGTGGCGGGGTAAACAATGAGCAGTTCTTC. Protein product: CASSTKGGGVNNEQFF.

This clonotype was observed at least ten times. The chain joins TRBV7-2 to TRBJ2-1, with TRBD1 matching 9 bases. Germline V gene lookup returns CDR1 SGHTA and CDR2 FQGNSA. Trimming removed 6 bases from V and 0 bases from J; junction bases left unmatched: 6. The CDR3 extends over 16 amino acids. CDR3 bases: TGTGCCAGCAGAAAGACAGGGGGAGGCTCCTACAATGAGCAGTTCTTC. This translates into CASRKTGGGSYNEQFF.

This rearrangement joins TRBV6-5 to TRBJ1-2; 10 bases are shared with TRBD1. CDR1 is MNHEY, CDR2 SVGAGI, per germline. V gave up 2 bases and J gave up 8 bases; unmatched junction bases: 8. The CDR3 extends over 15 amino acids. The chain's CDR3 is CASSYRDRGLYGYTF. The CDR3 coding sequence is TGTGCCAGCAGTTACCGGGACAGGGGACTGTACGGCTACACCTTC.

This clonotype was detected many times. The rearrangement joins TRBV7-2 to TRBJ2-7, with TRBD2 matching 15 bases. Germline V gene data show CDR1 as SGHTA and CDR2 as FQGNSA. The CDR3 runs 18 residues. The V segment lost 5 bases and the J segment 0 bases; nucleotides outside the gene matches: 8. The CDR3 bases are TGTGCCAGCAGCGGCGGACTAGCGGGAGGGCCAAGCTCCTACGAGCAGTACTTC. Protein product: CASSGGLAGGPSSYEQYF.

J is TRBJ1-2 and V is TRBV12-3 or TRBV12-4, with 7 bases fitting TRBD1. V trimming: 5 bases; J trimming: 8 bases; junction bases outside the gene matches: 11. The CDR3 contains 14 residues. In nucleotides, the CDR3 is TGTGCCAGCAGTCTAGGGGGCGCGGAGTACGGCTACACCTTC. Amino acid sequence: CASSLGGAEYGYTF.

The V gene is TRBV7-9, the J gene TRBJ1-6; TRBD1 aligns across 8 bases. CDR3 length equals 15 residues. Germline-derived CDR1 and CDR2 are SEHNR and FQNEAQ (reference sequence). The ends lost 5 bases at V and 9 bases at J; junction bases unmatched: 9. The CDR3 sequence: CASSERGQVSSPLHF. The CDR3 region has the DNA TGTGCCAGCAGCGAGAGGGGACAGGTAAGTTCACCCCTCCACTTT.